Presented here are 30 T cell receptor beta chains from one specimen sequenced in a study of regulatory T cells in long-lasting Graves disease. Documented time point: newly diagnosed GD, antithyroid drugs for less than 3 months. TCR sequences were obtained from RNA taken from PBMCs. The TCR beta library used iRepertoire HTBI primers with Arm-PCR amplification of CDR3. In TCRdb, the multiplex PCR reads were re-called with MiXCR into one record per CDR3 protein. The sample has some 410,000 distinct CDR3 sequences; 16% are singletons. The same sample was also studied in work on T cells in Graves' hyperthyroidism and ophthalmopathy.

This specimen consisted of peripheral blood mononuclear cells (PBMCs), obtained at new diagnosis, from a patient treated with antithyroid drugs. The receptors derive from a young woman with Graves disease.

This clonotype has just a few counts. V and J are TRBV19 and TRBJ2-7; TRBD1 might be the D (5 bases). The V and J ends lost 0 bases and 4 bases respectively, with 7 bases between them. Germline CDR1 LNHDA, CDR2 SQIVND (reference sequence). The CDR3 is 13 residues long. The CDR3 spells CASSIDPGYEQYF. CDR3 sequence (DNA): TGTGCCAGTAGTATAGATCCAGGGTACGAGCAGTACTTC.

In this sample, this clonotype turned up a few times. V gene TRBV27 combines with J gene TRBJ2-1; D may be TRBD2 (6 bases). The CDR3 loop spans 11 amino acids. Germline assignment: CDR1 MNHEY and CDR2 SMNVEV (reference sequence). Trimming cost V 6 bases and J 8 bases, with 8 bases left between them. The CDR3, as DNA: TGTGCCAGCAGGTCGGGGGATGAGCAGTTCTTC. It specifies CASRSGDEQFF.

The chain recombines TRBV4-1 with TRBJ2-7, with 8 bases aligning to TRBD2. The CDR3 has 18 residues. CDR1 MGHRA and CDR2 YSYEKL come from the germline V gene. After removal of 1 base from V and 4 bases from J, the junction contained 15 bases not matched to a gene. The DNA for the CDR3 is TGCGCCAGCAGCCAAGGTTTGTTAAGGCGGGAGGCGGGGTACGAGCAGTACTTC. Amino acid sequence: CASSQGLLRREAGYEQYF.

The table lists this clonotype with many counts. The chain uses TRBV6-9 and TRBJ1-4; D call uncertain. Trimming pared 3 bases from V and 10 bases from J, leaving 12 bases between. CDR3 length: 13 amino acids. The germline V gene has CDR1 MNHGY and CDR2 SVAAGI. CDR3 bases: TGTGCCAGCAGTTACACCCGCCCCCGAAAACTGTTTTTT. Its translation: CASSYTRPRKLFF.

This clonotype was seen repeatedly, ten times or more. The V and J genes are TRBV12-3 or TRBV12-4 and TRBJ1-6; D call uncertain. Trimming removed 6 bases from V and 12 bases from J, with 12 bases in between. This CDR3 has 12 residues. The CDR3 DNA sequence: TGTGCCAGCAGCTCTGGATGGTTACCCCTCCACTTT. This gives the protein CASSSGWLPLHF.

This clonotype came up many times. The chain recombines TRBV7-9 with TRBJ2-3; 9 bases are shared with TRBD2. The CDR3 loop spans 15 amino acids. Germline V gene data show CDR1 as SEHNR and CDR2 as FQNEAQ (reference sequence). After removal of 7 bases from V and 2 bases from J, the junction contained 7 bases not matched to a gene. This CDR3 reads CASTQSGRHTDTQYF. The CDR3 bases are TGTGCCAGCACCCAGAGCGGGAGGCACACAGATACGCAGTATTTT.

The chain has TRBV3-1 and TRBJ2-1; perhaps D is TRBD1 or TRBD2 (6 bases each). The DNA end is more similar to TRBJ2-7, so the J call may be wrong. There are 15 residues in the CDR3. Per the germline V gene, CDR1 is LGHDT and CDR2 is YNNKEL (reference sequence). The CDR3 sequence: CASSRDGGPYNEQYF. CDR3 nucleotide sequence: TGTGCCAGCAGCCGAGATGGGGGGCCCTACAATGAGCAGTACTTC.

This clonotype was recorded many times. J is TRBJ2-3 and V is TRBV12-3 or TRBV12-4; a weak D match, TRBD2 (6 bases). The CDR3 covers 15 residues. V was pared by 5 bases and J by 0 bases, with 12 bases between. In DNA, the CDR3 is TGTGCCAGCAGTAAGGATGGGACTAGCACAGATACGCAGTATTTT. It is translated as CASSKDGTSTDTQYF.

The rearrangement joins TRBV28 to TRBJ2-2; no clear D gene. The germline V and J ends were trimmed by 2 bases and 6 bases, with 13 bases remaining between them. The germline gives CDR1 MDHEN, CDR2 SYDVKM. The CDR3 spans 15 residues. The CDR3 sequence: CASSLTKWGPGELFF. The CDR3 DNA is TGTGCCAGCAGTTTAACGAAATGGGGTCCCGGGGAGCTGTTTTTT.

On this clonotype itself: The likely explanation is a read error, given a far larger clone one base away. This chain uses TRBV10-3 with TRBJ2-1; the D gene is possibly TRBD2 (5 bases). The CDR3 contains 16 residues. Between the trimmed V and J ends, which lost 5 bases and 7 bases, there was a span of 21 bases. The germline gives CDR1 ENHRY, CDR2 SYGVKD. DNA for the CDR3: TGTGCCATCAGTTACCTCGGACTTTTAGGCGGAAATGAGCAGTTCTTC. Its protein is CAISYLGLLGGNEQFF.

This clonotype has at least ten counts. The CDR3 DNA sequence: TGTGCCAGCAGCTTAGCCACTAGCCGGGAGACCCAGTACTTC. Translation: CASSLATSRETQYF. The chain recombines TRBV11-1 with TRBJ2-5, with D maybe TRBD2 (6 bases). Trimming removed 0 bases at V and 5 bases at J, with 10 bases between. Germline CDR1 is SGHAT and CDR2 is FQDESV (reference sequence). This CDR3 comprises 14 residues.

This clonotype has more than one count but fewer than ten. A much larger clone differs by one base, so this may be a read error. The rearrangement joins TRBV11-2 to TRBJ2-1; unclear D gene. V lost 4 bases and J 8 bases, leaving 12 bases between the germline ends. Germline V gene sequence: CDR1 SGHAT, CDR2 FQNNGV. The CDR3 spans 13 residues. The CDR3 spells CASSSVLSHEQFF. The CDR3, as DNA: TGTGCCAGCAGCTCAGTATTAAGCCATGAGCAGTTCTTC.

The chain has TRBV19 and TRBJ2-3; 10 nucleotides agree with TRBD2. CDR1 is LNHDA and CDR2 is SQIVND in the germline V gene (reference sequence). The V gene end was trimmed by 8 bases and the J gene end by 4 bases; junction bases not matched to a gene: 12. There are 16 residues in the CDR3. CDR3 sequence (DNA): TGTGCCAGTGCGCTTTATACGGGACTAGCGCCAGATACGCAGTATTTT. This codes for CASALYTGLAPDTQYF.

This clonotype was seen ten or more times. The CDR3 nucleotides read TGCAGTGCCGTCCGGGACTGGAGCACAGATACGCAGTATTTT. Translation: CSAVRDWSTDTQYF. The chain has TRBV20-1 and TRBJ2-3, with D possibly matching TRBD2 (6 bases). In germline, CDR1 is DFQATT, CDR2 SNEGSKA (reference sequence). There are 14 residues in the CDR3. The V gene lost 6 bases and the J gene lost 0 bases, with 13 bases spanning the gap.

Here the CDR3 reads CASSSPGLVDYEQYF. The DNA for the CDR3 is TGTGCCAGCAGCTCCCCGGGACTAGTAGACTACGAGCAGTACTTC. The genes are TRBV2 and TRBJ2-7, with 8 positions matching TRBD2. CDR3 length: 15 amino acids. The germline CDR1 and CDR2 sequences are SNHLY and FYNNEI. V dropped 6 bases and J dropped 3; count of bases not matched to a gene: 10.

The chain has TRBV18 and TRBJ1-5; possibly TRBD1 for D (5 bases). CDR1 is KGHSH and CDR2 is LQKENI in the germline V gene. V gave up 3 bases and J gave up 7 bases, with 13 bases separating them. The CDR3 extends over 14 amino acids. The CDR3 DNA sequence: TGTGCCAGCTCACCCCCAGGGTACGACCAGCCCCAGCATTTT. It specifies CASSPPGYDQPQHF.

The V call is TRBV28, the J call TRBJ2-7; TRBD1 is a possible D gene (6 bases). This CDR3 spans 15 amino acids. Trimming shortened V by 7 bases and J by 0 bases, and 16 bases separated the two germline ends. CDR1 and CDR2 (germline): MDHEN, SYDVKM. DNA of the CDR3: TGTGCCAGCACCGAAACAGGGCCTAGCTCCTACGAGCAGTACTTC. Protein sequence: CASTETGPSSYEQYF.

V and J are TRBV19 and TRBJ1-5, with 11 bases matching TRBD1. Germline V gene sequence: CDR1 LNHDA, CDR2 SQIVND (reference sequence). CDR3 length: 16 residues. V gave up 4 bases and J gave up 6 bases; unmatched junction bases: 8. The CDR3 here is CASSTIPGQGGQPQHF. DNA for the CDR3: TGTGCCAGTAGTACCATCCCGGGACAGGGGGGTCAGCCCCAGCATTTT.

In this sample, this clonotype turned up many times. The CDR3 loop reads CATTAGGYEQFF. The DNA of the CDR3 is TGTGCCACCACCGCGGGCGGGTATGAGCAGTTCTTC. V gene TRBV6-2 or TRBV6-3 combines with J gene TRBJ2-1, with D perhaps matching TRBD2 (5 bases). Trimming stripped 10 bases from V and 8 bases from J, with 15 bases between. CDR3 size: 12 residues. Germline V gene sequence: CDR1 MNHEY, CDR2 SVGEGT.

This clonotype was picked up a small number of times. The chain has TRBV19 and TRBJ2-1; possibly TRBD1 for D (5 bases). The germline CDR1 and CDR2 sequences are LNHDA and SQIVND (reference sequence). This CDR3 comprises 16 residues. Trimming cost V 4 bases and J 6 bases, with 19 bases left between them. In DNA form, the CDR3 reads TGTGCCAGTAGTAGAGGTACAGGTTTCTCGGGCAATGAGCAGTTCTTC. It is translated as CASSRGTGFSGNEQFF.

At least ten counts were recorded for this clonotype. V gene TRBV12-3 or TRBV12-4 combines with J gene TRBJ1-5; D unresolved. CDR3 length equals 13 residues. The V and J ends lost 2 bases and 10 bases respectively, with 12 bases between them. The CDR3 protein is CASSLPPGGPQHF. CDR3 in DNA: TGTGCCAGCAGTTTACCCCCTGGAGGTCCCCAGCATTTT.

For this clonotype: The junction differs from germline at one of its ends, possibly a read error. V gene TRBV28 combines with J gene TRBJ1-1; D may be TRBD1 (5 bases). The CDR3 sequence is 16 residues long. Germline CDR1 reads MDHEN; CDR2 reads SYDVKM. CDR3 protein: CASSFGVDRPNTETFF. The CDR3, as DNA: TGTGCCAGCAGTTTCGGGGTTGACAGACCGAACACTGAAACTTTCTTT.

The table lists this clonotype with many counts. The chain uses TRBV14 and TRBJ1-5; no reliable D call. CDR1 is SGHDN, CDR2 FVKESK, per germline. The length of the CDR3 is 13 residues. V gave up 4 bases and J gave up 5 bases, with 9 bases separating them. CDR3 amino acids: CASSPGWDQPQHF. The CDR3 DNA sequence: TGTGCCAGCAGCCCGGGCTGGGATCAGCCCCAGCATTTT.

This clonotype appeared a few times. The rearrangement joins TRBV27 to TRBJ1-6; D ambiguous. In germline, CDR1 is MNHEY, CDR2 SMNVEV (reference sequence). The CDR3 is 15 residues long. The V end was cut by 3 bases, the J end by 1 base, with 7 bases between. CDR3 nucleotide sequence: TGTGCCAGCAGTTTCGATCCTTCCTATAATTCACCCCTCCACTTT. Residues: CASSFDPSYNSPLHF.

At least ten counts were recorded for this clonotype. The rearrangement links TRBV20-1 to TRBJ1-2; possible D gene TRBD1, 5 bases. The V and J ends lost 1 base and 4 bases respectively, with 10 bases between them. The length of the CDR3 is 13 residues. Germline V gene sequence: CDR1 DFQATT, CDR2 SNEGSKA (reference sequence). CDR3 loop: CSARGQGSYGYTF. As DNA, the CDR3 is TGCAGTGCTAGAGGTCAGGGAAGCTATGGCTACACCTTC.

Ten or more counts support this clonotype. The rearrangement joins TRBV11-2 to TRBJ1-3, with 8 bases lining up with TRBD1. V lost 3 bases, J lost 4 bases, and 5 bases stayed unmatched. The germline gives CDR1 SGHAT, CDR2 FQNNGV. The CDR3 is made up of 15 amino acids. The CDR3 region is CASSFPDRGGNTIYF. CDR3 coding DNA: TGTGCCAGCAGCTTCCCCGACAGGGGAGGAAACACCATATATTTT.

The table lists this clonotype with many counts. This chain connects TRBV27 to TRBJ2-7; D uncertain. The CDR3 totals 12 residues. Germline assignment: CDR1 MNHEY and CDR2 SMNVEV (reference sequence). Trimming left V 7 bases short and J 0 bases short, with 7 bases between. In DNA form, the CDR3 reads TGTGCCAGCACTTCGCGCTCCTACGAGCAGTACTTC. Protein: CASTSRSYEQYF.

This clonotype was seen a single time. This chain connects TRBV13 to TRBJ2-7; D is possibly TRBD1 (6 bases). Germline CDR1 is PRHDT and CDR2 is FYEKMQ (reference sequence). CDR3 length: 14 amino acids. Deletions cut 5 bases from V and 6 bases from J, with 17 bases between. In nucleotides, the CDR3 is TGTGCCAGCAGCACCTTATCTGGACAGCCCGAGCAGTACTTC. It encodes CASSTLSGQPEQYF.

The rearrangement links TRBV6-2 or TRBV6-3 to TRBJ1-3; the D is unclear. V was cut by 0 bases and J by 5 bases, with 11 bases left in between. The CDR3 extends over 15 amino acids. Germline V lookup: CDR1 MNHEY, CDR2 SVGEGT. In DNA, the CDR3 is TGTGCCAGCAGTTACTCGAGGCAGCCTAGAAACACCATATATTTT. This translates into CASSYSRQPRNTIYF.

This clonotype was detected ten times or more. The chain uses TRBV27 and TRBJ2-3, with 10 positions matching TRBD2. Germline V gives CDR1 MNHEY, CDR2 SMNVEV (reference sequence). The CDR3 covers 16 residues. The V gene end was trimmed by 4 bases and the J gene end by 0 bases; junction bases not matched to a gene: 4. CDR3 loop: CASSYVTSGSTDTQYF. The CDR3 nucleotides read TGTGCCAGCAGTTACGTGACTAGCGGGAGCACAGATACGCAGTATTTT.